This TCR beta chain was sequenced for a study of OX40 agonist ivuxolimab in advanced cancers. Sequencing was performed with immunoSEQ multiplex PCR; in TCRdb, only in-frame clones are kept and a portion is missing. This table holds around 77,000 clones, 80% to 90% found once. The germline V and J ends were trimmed by 1 base and 6 bases, with 10 bases remaining between them. Germline CDR1 SNHLY, CDR2 FYNNEI. CDR3 size: 14 residues. This clonotype was sampled from an adult with an advanced solid tumor such as melanoma, head and neck, liver or kidney cancer. This material consisted of CD4+ or CD8+ T cells sorted from blood, taken in a trial of the OX40 agonist ivuxolimab. This chain uses TRBV2 with TRBJ1-5, with D possibly being TRBD1 (5 bases). The CDR3 reads CASSEGQGSQPQHF. The CDR3 DNA is TGTGCCAGCAGTGAAGGTCAGGGAAGTCAGCCCCAGCATTTT.